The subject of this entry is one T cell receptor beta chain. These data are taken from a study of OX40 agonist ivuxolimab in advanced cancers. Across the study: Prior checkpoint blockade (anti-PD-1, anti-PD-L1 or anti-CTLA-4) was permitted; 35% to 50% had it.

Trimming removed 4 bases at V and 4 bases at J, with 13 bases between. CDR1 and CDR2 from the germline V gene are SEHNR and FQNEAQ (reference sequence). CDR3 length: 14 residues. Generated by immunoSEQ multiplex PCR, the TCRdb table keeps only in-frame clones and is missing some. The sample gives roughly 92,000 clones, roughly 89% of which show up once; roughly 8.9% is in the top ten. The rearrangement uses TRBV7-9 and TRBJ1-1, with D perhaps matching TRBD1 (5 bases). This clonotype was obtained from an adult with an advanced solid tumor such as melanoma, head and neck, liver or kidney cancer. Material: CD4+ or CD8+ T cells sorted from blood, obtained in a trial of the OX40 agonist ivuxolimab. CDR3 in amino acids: CASSWGPGGTEAFF. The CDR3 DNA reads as TGTGCCAGCAGCTGGGGCCCCGGGGGCACTGAAGCTTTCTTT.